This TCR beta chain was obtained from a study of cytomegalovirus exposure and HLA in healthy donors. Study-wide results and caveats: Later analysis identified a missense DCLRE1C variant that was linked to TCR beta V- and J-gene trimming. Reportedly, fewer N-insertions than the approximately 690-donor mean appeared in an Asian-associated ancestry cluster in a later analysis.

This clone was seen only a few times. Its antigen is currently unknown. The records do not include a CMV serostatus for this donor. This PCR relied on a set of 60 Vbeta primers and 13 Jbeta primers. Measured with immunoSEQ multiplex PCR; TCRdb has only the in-frame clones, and not every one. This sample has just under 95,000 clones, with 81% found just once. The TCR originated in a human donor in good health. Sequencing was done on a sample of PBMCs.

The CDR3 DNA reads as TGTGCCAGCAGTCGCCTGGACAGGGGGATCAATCAGCCCCAGCATTTT. It yields the protein CASSRLDRGINQPQHF. The chain combines TRBV5-6 with TRBJ1-5; TRBD1 matches 10 bases. CDR3 length: 16 residues. The ends lost 5 bases at V and 3 bases at J; junction bases unmatched: 8. The germline V gene has CDR1 SGHDT and CDR2 YYEEEE.